This T cell receptor beta chain was identified during a study of T cells in Graves' hyperthyroidism and ophthalmopathy. Study at large: Peripheral blood was collected at initial diagnosis, before any treatment.

Study findings and constraints: Ophthalmopathy got predicted by the model a median about 6.5 months before its onset.

Comments on this clonotype: As yet, its antigen is unknown. At one of its ends the junction is not consistent with the germline gene, which may arise from a read error.

PBMCs were sourced from more than 9 ml fresh peripheral blood. TCR beta CDR3 region amplification was performed from RNA transcripts. First-round RT-PCR targeting the TCR CDR3 was performed with the HTBI primer set. A single record per CDR3 protein comes from TCRdb applying MiXCR to the multiplex PCR reads. The sample lists roughly 170,000 distinct CDR3 sequences, about a sixth occurring once. Germline CDR1 and CDR2: WSHSY and SAAADI. CDR3 length equals 15 residues. The TCR was taken from a woman between 50 and 59 years old with Graves' hyperthyroidism. The sequencing sample was made of blood. The genes are TRBV10-2 and TRBJ2-4; maybe TRBD1 (6 bases). The DNA for the CDR3 is TGTGCCAGCAGTTACGAGGGGCAGGGGTTAAACATTCAGTACTTC. It specifies CASSYEGQGLNIQYF.